The subject of this entry is one TCR beta chain. The source of the sample is a study of T cells after somatic rescue of genetic block. Some clones are missing from TCRdb's copy, which holds only in-frame ones; the method was immunoSEQ multiplex PCR. The sample yields approximately 71,000 clones, around 93% seen once. This TCR derives from a man aged 35 to 55. The sample comprised peripheral blood mononuclear cells (PBMCs).

The CDR3 region has the DNA TGTGCCAGCAGGGGACACGGCAATCAGCCCCAGCATTTT. It codes for CASRGHGNQPQHF. The chain employs TRBV25-1 and TRBJ1-5, with D possibly TRBD1 on 6 matching bases. V was cut by 6 bases and J by 2 bases, with 8 bases left in between. This CDR3 has 13 residues. Germline values: CDR1 MGHDK, CDR2 SYGVNS.